Each of the 26 T cell receptor beta chains below was sequenced from the same sample in a study of read filtering for tumor transcriptome and immune sequencing. The library was built from around 400 ng RNA with molecular barcoded adaptors for alpha/delta and beta/gamma chains. TCRdb reprocessed the reads via MiXCR and lists one record per CDR3 protein. Of some 46,000 distinct CDR3 sequences in the sample, over 9.5% were seen once. The material sequenced was a population of CD138-negative cells sorted from bone marrow. These receptors all stem from a donor at least 40 years old with multiple myeloma.

The table lists this clonotype with many counts. The J gene is TRBJ2-1, the V gene TRBV6-2 or TRBV6-3; 11 bases agree with TRBD2. There are 15 residues in the CDR3. Unmatched junction bases numbered 1, after V lost 4 bases and J lost 2 bases. Germline CDR1 reads MNHEY; CDR2 reads SVGEGT. CDR3: CASSLAGGTYNEQFF. DNA for the CDR3: TGTGCCAGCAGTTTAGCGGGAGGGACCTACAATGAGCAGTTCTTC.

This clonotype was recorded many times. The V call is TRBV11-2, the J call TRBJ1-4, with 8 bases fitting TRBD1. CDR1 is SGHAT, CDR2 FQNNGV, per germline. Trimming cost V 4 bases and J 8 bases; bases outside gene matches: 15. CDR3 length: 17 amino acids. CDR3 sequence: CASSSLPGQGRNEKLFF. As DNA, the CDR3 is TGTGCCAGCAGCTCCCTGCCAGGACAGGGAAGAAACGAAAAACTGTTTTTT.

There are many counts of this clonotype. V gene TRBV27 combines with J gene TRBJ2-7; D is perhaps TRBD2 (5 bases). CDR3 size: 12 residues. Per germline, CDR1 MNHEY and CDR2 SMNVEV (reference sequence). The V end lost 6 bases, the J end lost 7 bases, and 13 bases lay between the germline ends. The CDR3 region has the DNA TGTGCCAGCAGAGGACTCAACCGGGAGCAGTACTTC. Protein: CASRGLNREQYF.

In its sample, this clonotype was seen a few times. This sequence joins TRBV13 and TRBJ1-1, with D possibly TRBD1 on 6 matching bases. Germline CDR1 and CDR2: PRHDT and FYEKMQ (reference sequence). This CDR3 is 14 amino acids long. V was cut by 8 bases and J by 6 bases, with 19 bases left in between. In nucleotides, the CDR3 is TGTGCCAGCGGCCCCCTACAGGGAAACGCTGAAGCTTTCTTT. Amino acid sequence: CASGPLQGNAEAFF.

As concerns this clonotype: Given a far larger clone just one base away, this is likely a sequencing read error. V and J are TRBV7-8 and TRBJ2-1; 8 bases are a match to TRBD2. The CDR3 runs to 13 residues. Germline loops: CDR1 SGHVS, CDR2 FQNEAQ. The junction had 0 bases not matched to a gene; V was cut back by 2 bases and J by 6 bases. CDR3 sequence: CASSLSGGNEQFF. The DNA of the CDR3 is TGTGCCAGCAGCTTAAGCGGGGGCAATGAGCAGTTCTTC.

With regard to this clonotype: A far more abundant clone sits one base away, making this likely a read error. The V and J genes are TRBV4-3 and TRBJ1-2; no definite D call. This CDR3 is 16 amino acids long. V dropped 0 bases and J dropped 7 bases, with 18 bases sitting between them. The V gene's germline CDR1 is LGHNA and CDR2 YSLEER. The CDR3 reads CASSQEGNSIHSGYTF. CDR3 sequence (DNA): TGCGCCAGCAGCCAAGAGGGGAACAGTATCCATTCTGGCTACACCTTC.

Ten or more counts support this clonotype. The J gene is TRBJ2-3, the V gene TRBV20-1, with unresolved D. The CDR3 is made up of 14 amino acids. Germline lookup yields CDR1 DFQATT and CDR2 SNEGSKA (reference sequence). Trimming left V 2 bases short and J 0 bases short, with 9 bases between. This CDR3 is CSARKHRSTDTQYF. DNA for the CDR3: TGCAGTGCTAGAAAACATAGAAGCACAGATACGCAGTATTTT.

This clonotype is medium-sized (0.01 to 0.1%) within its sample. This sequence joins TRBV5-1 and TRBJ2-1; 7 nucleotides agree with TRBD1. Germline V gene data show CDR1 as SGHRS and CDR2 as YFSETQ. V trimming: 4 bases; J trimming: 8 bases; junction bases outside the gene matches: 6. The CDR3 contains 13 residues. The CDR3 region is CASSTTQGDEQFF. The CDR3 bases are TGCGCCAGCAGCACAACCCAGGGGGATGAGCAGTTCTTC.

Regarding this clonotype: A single base separates this from a much larger clone, so it may be a read error. V gene TRBV7-8 combines with J gene TRBJ2-3; weak D call: TRBD1 (5 bases). Germline V lookup: CDR1 SGHVS, CDR2 FQNEAQ. CDR3 length: 14 amino acids. CDR3 loop: CASSLGQDTGTQYF. CDR3 sequence (DNA): TGTGCCAGCAGCTTAGGACAAGACACAGGTACGCAGTATTTT.

In its sample, this clonotype was seen many times. The chain has TRBV4-2 and TRBJ2-3, with 8 bases identical to TRBD2. Trimming removed 6 bases from V and 1 base from J; junction bases left unmatched: 3. Germline-derived CDR1 and CDR2 are LGHNA and YNFKEQ. The CDR3 runs to 14 residues. The CDR3 is CASRILAGTDTQYF. The CDR3, as DNA: TGTGCCAGCAGAATACTAGCGGGCACAGATACGCAGTATTTT.

This clonotype has more than one count but fewer than ten. Given a much more abundant clone one base away, this may be a read error. The chain links TRBV6-6 to TRBJ1-2; TRBD1 is a possible D gene (6 bases). The CDR3 is 13 residues long. Germline loops: CDR1 MNHNY, CDR2 SVGAGI (reference sequence). Written as DNA, the CDR3 is TGTGCCAGCAGCTTGGACAGTCTCTATGGCTACGCCTTC. As protein: CASSLDSLYGYAF.

This clonotype was seen many times. The rearrangement links TRBV12-3 or TRBV12-4 to TRBJ2-5, with a possible D match to TRBD1 (5 bases). V lost 6 bases and J lost 4, with 12 bases in between. The CDR3 has 13 residues. CDR3 loop: CASSSGIGETQYF. In DNA, the CDR3 is TGTGCCAGCAGCTCAGGGATAGGAGAGACCCAGTACTTC.

This clonotype was counted ten times or more. The chain employs TRBV4-2 and TRBJ2-6, with D possibly TRBD1 on 7 matching bases. Germline assignment: CDR1 LGHNA and CDR2 YNFKEQ. V shed 6 bases and J shed 4 bases, with 10 bases lying between them. This CDR3 contains 14 residues. DNA of the CDR3: TGTGCCAGCAGGGAGGGGGCCGGGGCCAACGTCCTGACTTTC. This gives the protein CASREGAGANVLTF.

The sample holds many counts of this clonotype. The J gene is TRBJ2-7, the V gene TRBV5-1, with 8 bases aligning to TRBD2. This CDR3 spans 15 amino acids. V lost 1 base to trimming and J lost 3 bases; unmatched junction nucleotides: 6. CDR1 SGHRS and CDR2 YFSETQ come from the germline V gene. The CDR3 sequence: CASSLPSGLSYEQYF. The CDR3 coding sequence is TGCGCCAGCAGCTTGCCTAGCGGGCTAAGCTACGAGCAGTACTTC.

This clonotype is termed medium-sized. The chain employs TRBV27 and TRBJ2-1; D possibly uses TRBD1 or TRBD2 (7 bases each). The V gene lost 5 bases and the J gene lost 6 bases, with 35 bases spanning the gap. CDR1 and CDR2 from the germline V gene are MNHEY and SMNVEV (reference sequence). The CDR3 has 21 amino acids. The CDR3 nucleotides are TGTGCCAGCAGTCGAACGGGAGGTAGTAAGTTTGACCTTACAGGGGTCAATGAGCAGTTCTTC. As protein: CASSRTGGSKFDLTGVNEQFF.

Note on this clonotype: A read error may explain this, as a much larger clone is one base away. The V gene is TRBV20-1, the J gene TRBJ2-1; possibly TRBD2 for D (5 bases). Germline assignment: CDR1 DFQATT and CDR2 SNEGSKA (reference sequence). The CDR3 has 12 residues. The CDR3 loop is CSTRVPGYGQFF. Written as DNA, the CDR3 is TGCAGTACTAGGGTACCGGGGTATGGGCAGTTCTTC.

This clonotype appeared many times. A junction end diverges from the germline sequence, so it may reflect a read error. The CDR3 DNA follows: TGCGCCAGCAGTGTGGAGGGAGGGAGCTCCCACGAGCAGTACTTC. Its translation is CASSVEGGSSHEQYF. The chain couples TRBV5-1 to TRBJ2-7; 7 bases agree with TRBD2. This CDR3 contains 15 residues. Germline V gene sequence: CDR1 SGHRS, CDR2 YFSETQ.

V is TRBV29-1 and J is TRBJ2-1; perhaps TRBD1 as D (5 bases). The germline V gene encodes CDR1 SQVTM and CDR2 ANQGSEA. CDR3 length: 12 residues. V was shortened by 3 bases and J by 7 bases, with 10 bases between the two germline ends. CDR3 loop: CSVDRVQNEQFF. Here the CDR3 DNA reads TGCAGCGTTGACAGGGTTCAGAATGAGCAGTTCTTC.

This clonotype appeared many times. This CDR3 reads CASSRLGGLQETQYF. The CDR3 DNA reads TGTGCCAGCAGCCGCCTTGGGGGGCTCCAAGAGACCCAGTACTTC. This rearrangement joins TRBV14 to TRBJ2-5, with D perhaps being TRBD1 or TRBD2 (6 bases each). The CDR3 spans 15 residues. The germline CDR1 and CDR2 sequences are SGHDN and FVKESK. V lost 4 bases and J 1 base, leaving 13 bases between the germline ends.

This clonotype showed up many times. The chain couples TRBV21-1 to TRBJ2-5; TRBD1 reflects the table's D call only, with no check against the DNA. TRBV21-1 is a documented pseudogene. This CDR3 has 15 residues. The CDR3 DNA is TGTGCCAGCAGCGGTGCAAAACGGCAGGGGGAGACCCAGTACTTC. It is translated as CASSGAKRQGETQYF.

This clonotype was found many times. The chain carries TRBV2 and TRBJ2-2; D is unclear. The CDR3 contains 12 residues. Deletions cut 4 bases from V and 3 bases from J, with 3 bases between. The germline V gene has CDR1 SNHLY and CDR2 FYNNEI. The CDR3 loop is CASSADTGELFF. CDR3 coding DNA: TGTGCCAGCAGTGCGGACACCGGGGAGCTGTTTTTT.

This clonotype occurred a few times. This may stem from a read error, because a much larger clone lies one nucleotide away. In DNA, the CDR3 is TGTGCCAGCAGCTTAATCCGCGGCGGGATAGCAGAGGGGGAGCTGTTGTTT. Its translation is CASSLIRGGIAEGELLF. The rearrangement uses TRBV7-3 and TRBJ2-2; D tentatively fits TRBD1 or TRBD2 (6 bases each). Germline CDR1 SGHTA, CDR2 FQGTGA. The CDR3 runs to 17 residues.

Only a few counts were recorded for this clonotype. This may be a read error: a much more frequent sequence differs by one nucleotide. The V call is TRBV7-8, the J call TRBJ2-5; 13 bases agree with TRBD2. V lost 8 bases, J lost 3 bases, and 6 bases stayed unmatched. Germline loops: CDR1 SGHVS, CDR2 FQNEAQ. The CDR3 is 15 residues long. CDR3 bases: TGTGCCAGCGGCACGGGGACTAGCGGGAAAGAGACCCAGTACTTC. Translation: CASGTGTSGKETQYF. The full variable domain, completed using reference TRBV7-8 and TRBJ2-5, is GAGVSQSPRYKVAKRGQDVALRCDPISGHVSLFWYQQALGQGPEFLTYFQNEAQLDKSGLPSDRFFAERPEGSVSTLKIQRTQQEDSAVYLCASGTGTSGKETQYFGPGTRLLVL.

This clonotype was seen at least ten times. DNA of the CDR3: TGCAGCGTTGAGCTACAGCGGGGGGCGCGGTACCAAGAGACCCAGTACTTC. This translates into CSVELQRGARYQETQYF. This chain links TRBV29-1 with TRBJ2-5; 9 bases map to TRBD2. The germline V gene has CDR1 SQVTM and CDR2 ANQGSEA. The V segment lost 3 bases and the J segment 0 bases; nucleotides outside the gene matches: 11. The CDR3 loop spans 17 amino acids.

This clonotype has a count of ten or more. The rearrangement links TRBV6-5 to TRBJ2-2, with D perhaps TRBD1 (6 bases). CDR3 length equals 14 residues. CDR1 and CDR2 (germline): MNHEY, SVGAGI. V was cut by 8 bases and J by 8 bases, with 18 bases left in between. The CDR3 here is CASRQTGRTGELFF. In DNA form, the CDR3 reads TGTGCCAGCCGGCAAACAGGGCGTACGGGGGAGCTGTTTTTT.

This clonotype was observed at least ten times. J is TRBJ1-1 and V is TRBV7-3; 7 bases match TRBD1. This CDR3 region has 13 residues. V was clipped by 3 bases and J by 4 bases; unmatched bases: 2. CDR1 is SGHTA and CDR2 is FQGTGA in the germline V gene. The CDR3: CASSFAGGTEAFF. CDR3 in DNA: TGTGCCAGCAGCTTTGCAGGGGGCACTGAAGCTTTCTTT.